This paragraph reports one T cell receptor beta chain. The data were obtained in a study of response to subunit inactivated influenza vaccine. Trimming cost V 6 bases and J 3 bases; bases outside gene matches: 11. The CDR3 has 15 residues. TCRdb processed the RT-PCR reads anew with MiXCR; each CDR3 protein has one entry. The table shows about 540,000 distinct CDR3 sequences, with under 30% occurring only once. These same data were also listed under a study on T cells expressing NK-cell markers. That source notes: For TCR beta, cDNA was produced by 5'RACE template switching with UMIs. Beta-chain profiling covered CD3+CD56+NKG2C+, CD3+CD56+NKG2C- and CD3+CD56-NKG2C+ sorted subsets. Serological testing identified seven of the eight sequenced donors as HCMV-seropositive and one as seronegative. It is unclear if expanded NKG2C-expressing clones target HCMV antigens.

Here the sequenced sample was CD4+ T cells sorted from PBMCs, taken roughly 13 days after vaccination. This receptor was taken from a man over 45 who received an inactivated influenza vaccine. The chain carries TRBV12-3 or TRBV12-4 and TRBJ2-7; 7 positions agree with TRBD1. The CDR3 loop is CASRQGTVNHYEQYF. The DNA of the CDR3 is TGTGCCAGCAGACAAGGGACAGTCAACCACTACGAGCAGTACTTC.